The source of this TCR beta chain is a study of T cells in Graves' hyperthyroidism and ophthalmopathy. Study-wide points: Most expanded thyroid clonotypes above 0.001 recurred in blood.

TCR beta CDR3 region amplification was performed from RNA transcripts. RT-PCR in the first round (using the HTBI primer set) targeted the TCR CDR3. TCRdb analysed the multiplex PCR reads with MiXCR anew, one entry per CDR3 protein. The data show some 490,000 distinct CDR3 sequences, about 20% seen once. This clonotype was seen once. Antigen specificity is unknown. Germline and junction disagree at one end, which may indicate a read error. The CDR3 consists of 14 residues. This clonotype was obtained from a woman in her 70s with Graves' ophthalmopathy. The genes are TRBV12-3 or TRBV12-4 and TRBJ2-7; 11 positions match TRBD2. The sample consisted of blood. The CDR3 reads CASRPSGRSYEQHF. Written as DNA, the CDR3 is TGTGCCAGCAGACCTAGCGGGAGGTCCTACGAGCAGCACTTC.